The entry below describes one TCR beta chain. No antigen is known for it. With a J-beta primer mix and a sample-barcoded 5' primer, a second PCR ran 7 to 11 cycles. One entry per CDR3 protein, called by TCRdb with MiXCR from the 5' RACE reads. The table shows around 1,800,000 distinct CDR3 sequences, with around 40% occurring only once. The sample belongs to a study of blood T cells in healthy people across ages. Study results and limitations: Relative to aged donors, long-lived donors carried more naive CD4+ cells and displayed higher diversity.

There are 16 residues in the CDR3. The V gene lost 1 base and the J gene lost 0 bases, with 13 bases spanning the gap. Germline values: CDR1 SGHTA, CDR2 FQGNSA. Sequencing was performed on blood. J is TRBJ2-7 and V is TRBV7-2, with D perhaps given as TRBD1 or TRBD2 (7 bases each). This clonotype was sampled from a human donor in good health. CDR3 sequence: CASSLGGGTVSYEQYF. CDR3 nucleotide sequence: TGTGCCAGCAGCTTAGGGGGGGGGACAGTCTCCTACGAGCAGTACTTC.